Here is one T cell receptor (beta chain) with its context. Its antigen is not known. V shed 3 bases and J shed 8 bases, with 12 bases lying between them. The CDR3 covers 13 residues. Germline V lookup: CDR1 SGHRS, CDR2 YFSETQ. Measured with immunoSEQ multiplex PCR; TCRdb has only the in-frame clones, and not every one. The sample lists over 100,000 clones, roughly 88% occurring once. The data are from a study of T cell responses to AZD1222 COVID-19 vaccine. Turning to the study itself: Analyses pooled second doses at about 4 or about 12 weeks.

Study results and limitations: Donors in the cohort were predominantly white British and more often female, and clonal diversity was possibly underestimated. Without day 14 samples, only post-peak T cell repertoires were studied. Seropositivity was recorded at baseline in only a handful of AZD1222 recipients.

The origin of this receptor is an adult in good health. The genes are TRBV5-1 and TRBJ2-4; tentatively, D is TRBD1 (5 bases). The sample was peripheral blood, taken on day 0 of AZD1222 vaccination. The CDR3 loop reads CASSSSQGDIQYF. The CDR3 coding sequence is TGCGCCAGCAGCTCGTCCCAAGGGGACATTCAGTACTTC.